This T cell receptor beta chain derives from a study of blood T cell repertoires in COVID-19. The protocol was immunoSEQ multiplex PCR, while the TCRdb copy is restricted to in-frame clones and leaves out a portion. The data hold under 200,000 clones, with around 89% observed a single time. Participant reports of clinical history set cohort assignment. This clone was seen just once. J lost 2 bases, V lost 3 bases, and 7 bases had no gene match. Germline V gene data show CDR1 as DFQATT and CDR2 as SNEGSKA (reference sequence). The CDR3 is 15 amino acids. The chain employs TRBV20-1 and TRBJ1-3; 7 nucleotides line up with TRBD1. Source material: PBMCs or T cells enriched from blood (not recorded which). The sequence derives from a woman aged 45-60 years who had recovered from COVID-19. The CDR3 region is CSASVQGQAGNTIYF. The CDR3 DNA reads TGCAGTGCTAGTGTACAGGGGCAAGCTGGAAACACCATATATTTT.